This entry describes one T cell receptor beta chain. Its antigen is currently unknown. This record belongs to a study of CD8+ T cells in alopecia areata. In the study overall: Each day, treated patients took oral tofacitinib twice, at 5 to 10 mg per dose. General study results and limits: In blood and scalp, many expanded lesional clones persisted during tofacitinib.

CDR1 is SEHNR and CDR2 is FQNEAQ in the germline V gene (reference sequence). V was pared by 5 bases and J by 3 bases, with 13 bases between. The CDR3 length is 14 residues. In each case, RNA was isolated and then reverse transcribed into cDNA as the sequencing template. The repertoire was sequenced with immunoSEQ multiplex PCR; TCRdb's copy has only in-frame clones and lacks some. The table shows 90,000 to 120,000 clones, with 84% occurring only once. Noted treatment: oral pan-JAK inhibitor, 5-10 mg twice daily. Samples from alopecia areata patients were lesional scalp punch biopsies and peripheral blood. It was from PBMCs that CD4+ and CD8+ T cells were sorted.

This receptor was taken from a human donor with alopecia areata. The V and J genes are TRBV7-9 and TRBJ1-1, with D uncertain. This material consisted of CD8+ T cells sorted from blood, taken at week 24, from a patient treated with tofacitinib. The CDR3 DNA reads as TGTGCCAGCAGCCCCCTAGGGCGCGACACTGAAGCTTTCTTT. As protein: CASSPLGRDTEAFF.